This T cell receptor beta chain was recorded in a study of neurological immune-mediated disorders. Ten or more counts support this clonotype. Its antigen is undetermined. V was trimmed by 5 bases and J by 6 bases, leaving 7 bases between them. Germline V CDR1 and CDR2: SQVTM, ANQGSEA. The CDR3 is made up of 10 amino acids. The cDNA was produced through 5'RACE with 10-nucleotide random UMIs. Via MiXCR, TCRdb re-called the 5' RACE reads, giving one row per CDR3 protein. The sample yields tens of thousands of distinct CDR3 sequences, around 10% seen once. Study-wide points: The study found the most TCR clonal expansion in HTLV-1-associated myelopathy and the least in multiple sclerosis, below healthy controls.

Sequencing input: CD4+ T cells from blood. The clonotype comes from a woman aged 25 to 39 with HTLV-1-associated myelopathy (HAM/TSP). The chain employs TRBV29-1 and TRBJ1-1; possibly TRBD1 for D (5 bases). The CDR3: CSVRGPEAFF. DNA of the CDR3: TGCAGCGTTCGGGGCCCTGAAGCTTTCTTT.